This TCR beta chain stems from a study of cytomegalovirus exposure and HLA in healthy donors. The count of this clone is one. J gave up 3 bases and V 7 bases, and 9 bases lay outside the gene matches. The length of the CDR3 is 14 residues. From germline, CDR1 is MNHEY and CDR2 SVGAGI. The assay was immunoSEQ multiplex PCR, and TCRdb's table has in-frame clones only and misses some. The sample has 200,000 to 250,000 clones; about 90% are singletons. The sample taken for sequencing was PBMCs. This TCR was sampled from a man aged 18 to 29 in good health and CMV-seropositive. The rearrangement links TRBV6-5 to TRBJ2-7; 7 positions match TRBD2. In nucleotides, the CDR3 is TGTGCCAGCACCCGAGGGGCGGGGGACTACGAGCAGTACTTC. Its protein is CASTRGAGDYEQYF.